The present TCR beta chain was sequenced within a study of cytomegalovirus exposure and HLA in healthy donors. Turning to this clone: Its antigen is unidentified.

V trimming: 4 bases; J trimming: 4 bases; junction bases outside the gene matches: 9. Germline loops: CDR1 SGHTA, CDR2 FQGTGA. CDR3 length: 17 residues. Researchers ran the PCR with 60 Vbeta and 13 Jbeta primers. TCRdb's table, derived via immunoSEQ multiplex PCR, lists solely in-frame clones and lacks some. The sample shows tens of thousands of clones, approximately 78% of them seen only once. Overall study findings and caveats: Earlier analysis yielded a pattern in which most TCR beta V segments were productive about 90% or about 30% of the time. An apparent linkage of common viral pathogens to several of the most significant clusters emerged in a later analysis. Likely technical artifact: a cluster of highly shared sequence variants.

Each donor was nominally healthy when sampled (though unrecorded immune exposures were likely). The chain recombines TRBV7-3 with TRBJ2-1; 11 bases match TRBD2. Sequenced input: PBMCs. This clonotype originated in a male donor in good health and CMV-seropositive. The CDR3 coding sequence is TGTGCCAGCAGCTCCCGCCCGGGACTAGCGGAATACAATGAGCAGTTCTTC. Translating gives CASSSRPGLAEYNEQFF.